Below, 15 T cell receptor beta chains from the same sample are listed, as sequenced in a study of spatial heterogeneity in lung cancer. Study outcomes and limitations: Expanded alpha and beta TCR counts within tumors tracked tumor mutation counts.

Time point indicated: sample taken at primary tumor resection. Their antigens remain unidentified. One entry per CDR3 protein, called by TCRdb with MiXCR from the 5' RACE reads. The sample has around 8,100 distinct CDR3 sequences, 14% to 15% seen once. The sequences come from lung tumor tissue, collected at surgery. The receptors were gathered from a female donor with early-stage non-small cell lung cancer.

By share, this clonotype ranks as medium-sized. Within a library made for alpha chains, this beta chain is off target, and its count is uninformative. This chain uses TRBV7-8 with TRBJ2-1; possibly TRBD1 or TRBD2 for D (6 bases each). The length of the CDR3 is 18 residues. V was cut by 4 bases and J by 3 bases, with 22 bases left in between. Germline V gene lookup returns CDR1 SGHVS and CDR2 FQNEAQ. DNA of the CDR3: TGTGCCAGCAGCTCCCTGGGGGGCCAGGGGCAGTTCTACAATGAGCAGTTCTTC. Translated: CASSSLGGQGQFYNEQFF.

In this sample, this clonotype turned up many times. This beta chain turned up in a library designed for alpha chains; as an off-target read, its abundance says little. The chain combines TRBV7-8 with TRBJ1-1; no reliable D call. Germline values: CDR1 SGHVS, CDR2 FQNEAQ. The ends were cut back, 5 bases at V and 1 base at J, with 14 bases in the middle. CDR3 size: 15 residues. DNA for the CDR3: TGTGCCAGCAGCGTGTCAGGAACGGAGAACACTGAAGCTTTCTTT. Amino acid sequence: CASSVSGTENTEAFF.

By proportion, this clonotype is medium-sized. Little can be read into the size of this beta chain, an off-target read in a library designed for alpha chains. V and J are TRBV7-8 and TRBJ2-5; D tentatively fits TRBD1 or TRBD2 (5 bases each). Germline CDR1 is SGHVS and CDR2 is FQNEAQ. V lost 2 bases to trimming and J lost 2 bases, with 15 bases between them. This CDR3 region has 16 residues. Here the CDR3 reads CASSLRAVGTQETQYF. The CDR3 DNA sequence: TGTGCCAGCAGCTTACGGGCGGTGGGGACGCAAGAGACCCAGTACTTC.

There are many counts of this clonotype. This beta chain appears as a stray read in a library generated for alpha chains; its size is not informative. The chain combines TRBV2 with TRBJ1-2; D ambiguous. The CDR3 contains 10 residues. From germline, CDR1 is SNHLY and CDR2 FYNNEI. V was clipped by 8 bases and J by 5 bases, with 6 bases between them. The CDR3 DNA reads as TGTGCCAGCGGGAGATATGGCTACACCTTC. It specifies CASGRYGYTF.

In this sample, this clonotype turned up many times. This beta chain lies outside the target of a library built for alpha chains; its clone size means little. V gene TRBV20-1 combines with J gene TRBJ1-1, with D unclear. V was clipped by 7 bases and J by 1 base, with 13 bases between them. The CDR3 is 13 residues long. Germline CDR1 is DFQATT and CDR2 is SNEGSKA (reference sequence). The CDR3, as DNA: TGCAGTGTTTATTCGGACGGGAACACTGAAGCTTTCTTT. It is translated as CSVYSDGNTEAFF.

This clonotype is classed as medium-sized. Being off target in a library aimed at alpha chains, this beta chain has a size of little meaning. J is TRBJ2-7 and V is TRBV7-9; D call uncertain. CDR3 length equals 14 residues. Germline CDR1 reads SEHNR; CDR2 reads FQNEAQ (reference sequence). V was trimmed by 0 bases and J by 3 bases, leaving 9 bases between them. The CDR3 here is CASSLALVGYEQYF. The DNA for the CDR3 is TGTGCCAGCAGCTTAGCGCTAGTGGGCTACGAGCAGTACTTC.

By share, this clonotype ranks as medium-sized. This beta chain is a stray sequence in a library constructed for alpha chains; its clone size is not meaningful. V gene TRBV5-1 combines with J gene TRBJ2-7; D remains ambiguous. This CDR3 region has 13 residues. V gave up 0 bases and J gave up 6 bases, with 10 bases separating them. Germline V gene data show CDR1 as SGHRS and CDR2 as YFSETQ. CDR3 DNA: TGCGCCAGCAGCTTGGAAATAGGGCCCGAGCAGTACTTC. Its protein is CASSLEIGPEQYF.

There are many counts of this clonotype. This beta chain slipped into a library made for alpha chains as a stray read, so its size is not meaningful. The chain couples TRBV19 to TRBJ2-1; D possibly uses TRBD1 or TRBD2 (6 bases each). V lost 6 bases and J 0 bases, leaving 15 bases between the germline ends. Per germline, CDR1 LNHDA and CDR2 SQIVND (reference sequence). This CDR3 comprises 16 residues. The CDR3 loop reads CASRRKGGSSYNEQFF. The CDR3 DNA sequence: TGTGCCAGTAGGCGGAAAGGGGGGAGCTCCTACAATGAGCAGTTCTTC.

Within the sample, this clonotype is medium-sized. This beta chain is a stray read from a library made for alpha chains; its abundance is not meaningful. The V and J genes are TRBV11-2 and TRBJ2-1, with 12 positions matching TRBD1. CDR3 length: 16 amino acids. J was trimmed by 8 bases and V by 5 bases; bases with no gene match: 10. Germline V gives CDR1 SGHAT, CDR2 FQNNGV. The CDR3 spells CASSPWGQGARDEQFF. CDR3 coding DNA: TGTGCCAGCAGCCCATGGGGACAGGGGGCGAGGGATGAGCAGTTCTTC.

In its sample, this clonotype ranks as medium-sized. For a library built for alpha chains, this beta chain is a stray read; little rests on its size. The chain joins TRBV6-4 to TRBJ2-6, with D unresolved. With 8 bases removed from V and 13 bases from J, the gap between germline ends came to 15 bases. CDR1 MRHNA and CDR2 SNTAGT come from the germline V gene. CDR3 length equals 12 residues. For the CDR3, the DNA is TGTGCCAGCTCGTCTTCAACCGGGGTCCTGACTTTC. Translated: CASSSSTGVLTF.

By sample fraction, this clonotype is medium-sized. Found in a library prepared for alpha chains, this beta chain is an off-target read, and its abundance has little meaning. The genes are TRBV5-4 and TRBJ1-1; perhaps TRBD1 as D (5 bases). The CDR3 totals 14 residues. The V end lost 0 bases, the J end lost 4 bases, and 10 bases lay between the germline ends. In germline, CDR1 is SGHNT, CDR2 YYREEE (reference sequence). The CDR3 region is CASSLVGGSTEAFF. CDR3 nucleotide sequence: TGTGCCAGCAGCTTGGTCGGGGGATCCACTGAAGCTTTCTTT.

This clonotype is deemed medium-sized. This beta chain appears as a stray read in a library generated for alpha chains; its size is not informative. V usage is TRBV28 and J usage is TRBJ2-7; D is perhaps TRBD1 (6 bases). V gave up 6 bases and J gave up 1 base, with 19 bases separating them. Germline values: CDR1 MDHEN, CDR2 SYDVKM. The CDR3 contains 16 residues. This chain's CDR3 is CASSLWGKDSSYEQYF. In DNA, the CDR3 is TGTGCCAGCAGCCTTTGGGGGAAGGACAGTTCCTACGAGCAGTACTTC.

In the case of this clonotype: A library prepared for alpha chains yielded this beta chain as an off-target read; its size is of little meaning. V gene TRBV5-1 combines with J gene TRBJ2-2; maybe TRBD1 (6 bases). The V and J ends lost 0 bases and 3 bases respectively, with 6 bases between them. Germline V gene sequence: CDR1 SGHRS, CDR2 YFSETQ. This CDR3 is 14 amino acids long. The CDR3 sequence: CASSLAGDTGELFF. CDR3 bases: TGCGCCAGCAGCTTGGCAGGGGACACCGGGGAGCTGTTTTTT.

This clonotype was counted at least ten times. Within a library made for alpha chains, this beta chain is off target, and its count is uninformative. The chain joins TRBV7-2 to TRBJ2-1, with TRBD2 matching over 9 bases. The CDR3 runs 15 residues. The V gene end was trimmed by 4 bases and the J gene end by 11 bases; junction bases not matched to a gene: 12. Germline V gives CDR1 SGHTA, CDR2 FQGNSA. In nucleotides, the CDR3 is TGTGCCAGCAGCTCAATTAACGCGGGGGGGCGGCAGCAGTTCTTC. It translates to CASSSINAGGRQQFF.

This clonotype appeared many times. A library prepared for alpha chains yielded this beta chain as an off-target read; its size is of little meaning. The chain combines TRBV18 with TRBJ1-5, with D possibly matching TRBD1 (5 bases). The CDR3 totals 15 residues. V lost 3 bases and J 7 bases, leaving 16 bases between the germline ends. Germline CDR1 KGHSH, CDR2 LQKENI. This chain's CDR3 is CASSPQGSLGQPQHF. CDR3 coding DNA: TGTGCCAGCTCACCGCAGGGTAGCCTGGGGCAGCCCCAGCATTTT.